Reported below is one TCR beta chain. V shed 4 bases and J 6 bases; nucleotides not matched to a gene: 12. Germline V lookup: CDR1 SGHRS, CDR2 YFSETQ. This CDR3 region has 16 residues. Produced via immunoSEQ multiplex PCR; TCRdb's table is partial and in-frame only. In the table there are tens of thousands of clones, around 80% of which are singletons. The data were taken from a study of blood T cell repertoires in COVID-19. Study at large: Spain, Italy and the United States supplied samples that represented acute and convalescent COVID-19.

This sequence originates from a human donor in a cohort sampled during active COVID-19. This rearrangement joins TRBV5-1 to TRBJ2-3, with TRBD1 identical over 9 bases. Specimen: peripheral blood. The CDR3 loop is CASSPSGTGRVDTQYF. The DNA for the CDR3 is TGCGCCAGCAGCCCGTCCGGGACAGGGCGTGTCGATACGCAGTATTTT.